This paragraph reports one T cell receptor beta chain. This entry is derived from a study of control samples from healthy donors and cancer patients. CDR1 and CDR2 from the germline V gene are SGHVS and FQNEAQ. The CDR3 has 14 residues. V lost 4 bases to trimming and J lost 9 bases; unmatched junction nucleotides: 8. Generated by immunoSEQ multiplex PCR, the TCRdb table keeps only in-frame clones and is missing some. There are some 120,000 clones in the sample; roughly nine tenths occur only once, and 30% to 50% lies in the top ten. The receptor was derived from a man in his fifties in good health. Source material: blood. The rearrangement links TRBV7-8 to TRBJ1-4; TRBD1 matches 7 bases. The CDR3 reads CASSYTGTAQKLFF. In DNA form, the CDR3 reads TGTGCCAGCAGCTACACCGGGACAGCACAAAAACTGTTTTTT.